The 3 T cell receptor beta chains below were found in one sample sequenced in a study of breast tumors, draining lymph nodes, adjacent tissues (dated by TCRdb to 2016 to 2017). The lymph node samples were taken from the axillary draining lymph nodes of breast cancer patients. To prepare the library, multiplex PCR was applied. Sequencing instrument: Illumina HiSeq 2000. The public sequencing data were trimmed at Q25 with fastp and processed into clonotypes with MiXCR by TCRdb, which kept only in-frame beta chains. Duplicate CDR3 protein sequences are folded into a single record with the most common DNA and genes. Here the sample has around 120,000 distinct CDR3 sequences; 15% to 20% occur a single time. Clones ranked in the top ten supply 3% to 4% of the sample. Source material: axillary lymph node tissue. The receptor source for this set is a female donor with breast cancer. Some clones in this sample may be carry-over from other donors' samples.

Ten or more counts support this clonotype. The chain joins TRBV19 to TRBJ2-1, with 9 bases matching TRBD1. V trimming: 1 base; J trimming: 4 bases; junction bases outside the gene matches: 5. Germline CDR1 LNHDA, CDR2 SQIVND (reference sequence). This CDR3 has 16 residues. The CDR3 DNA is TGTGCCAGTAGTATAGCGGACAGGGGTATATACAATGAGCAGTTCTTC. Translated: CASSIADRGIYNEQFF.

This clonotype occurred a few times. The chain carries TRBV5-4 and TRBJ2-5; D might be TRBD1 (6 bases). Trimming removed 3 bases at V and 0 bases at J, with 6 bases between. The germline gives CDR1 SGHNT, CDR2 YYREEE (reference sequence). This CDR3 contains 13 residues. Here the CDR3 reads CASSWTDQETQYF. The CDR3 nucleotides are TGTGCCAGCAGCTGGACAGACCAAGAGACCCAGTACTTC.

The chain combines TRBV12-3 or TRBV12-4 with TRBJ2-4; tentative D call: TRBD2 (5 bases). CDR3 length: 15 amino acids. With 6 bases removed from V and 1 base from J, the gap between germline ends came to 13 bases. The CDR3 loop reads CASSSGNMAKNIQYF. CDR3 DNA sequence: TGTGCCAGCAGCTCCGGGAACATGGCCAAAAACATTCAGTACTTC.